The 23 T cell receptor beta chains reported below all come from one sample, sequenced in a study of shared clonotypes between healthy human individuals. Generated by immunoSEQ multiplex PCR, the TCRdb table keeps only in-frame clones and is missing some. The sample has over 1.5 million clones; around 98% are singletons. The material sequenced was naive CD4+ T cells sorted from blood. Sample subset: CD45RA+ positively selected. The receptors shown here come from a man younger than 45 in good health.

This chain links TRBV15 with TRBJ2-3; possible D gene TRBD1, 5 bases. The V gene lost 0 bases and the J gene lost 3 bases, with 7 bases spanning the gap. This CDR3 has 14 residues. Germline V gene sequence: CDR1 LNHNV, CDR2 YYDKDF (reference sequence). The CDR3 loop reads CATSRERTTDTQYF. In DNA, the CDR3 is TGTGCCACCAGCAGAGAGAGGACAACAGATACGCAGTATTTT.

This sequence joins TRBV4-3 and TRBJ2-1; 12 bases map to TRBD2. The trim removed 5 bases at V and 9 bases at J, leaving 11 bases unmatched. Germline V gene lookup returns CDR1 LGHNA and CDR2 YSLEER. The CDR3 sequence is 16 residues long. Written as DNA, the CDR3 is TGCGCCAGCAGCTTAGGCTGGACTAGCGGGGTCGTTGAGCAGTTCTTC. Encoded protein: CASSLGWTSGVVEQFF.

The rearrangement links TRBV10-2 to TRBJ2-1; D might be TRBD1 or TRBD2, each matching 7 bases. This CDR3 spans 15 amino acids. CDR1 is WSHSY and CDR2 is SAAADI in the germline V gene. V lost 3 bases, J lost 10 bases, and 19 bases lay in between. DNA of the CDR3: TGCGCCAGCAGTGAAGGGCTAGCGGTCAGGGGGGAGCAGTTCTTC. As protein: CASSEGLAVRGEQFF.

The gene calls are TRBV29-1 and TRBJ2-2; 7 nucleotides match TRBD2. V trimming: 8 bases; J trimming: 1 base; junction bases outside the gene matches: 13. This CDR3 is 16 amino acids long. Germline V lookup: CDR1 SQVTM, CDR2 ANQGSEA. The CDR3 coding sequence is TGCAGCACCACCGGGGGGTCGTATCGGAACACCGGGGAGCTGTTTTTT. It yields the protein CSTTGGSYRNTGELFF.

The rearrangement links TRBV18 to TRBJ2-3; D not certain. Germline values: CDR1 KGHSH, CDR2 LQKENI. CDR3 length: 14 amino acids. V lost 1 base and J lost 2, with 7 bases in between. The CDR3 region is CASSPLAPTDTQYF. The CDR3 region has the DNA TGTGCCAGCTCACCACTGGCCCCCACAGATACGCAGTATTTT. The entire variable domain, with the rest obtained from reference TRBV18 and TRBJ2-3, is as follows: NAGVMQNPRHLVRRRGQEARLRCSPMKGHSHVYWYRQLPEEGLKFMVYLQKENIIDESGMPKERFSAEFPKEGPSILRIQQVVRGDSAAYFCASSPLAPTDTQYFGPGTRLTVL.

V gene TRBV6-5 combines with J gene TRBJ2-7; 7 bases agree with TRBD2. With V trimmed by 3 bases and J by 2 bases, 7 bases remained unmatched. Germline CDR1 is MNHEY and CDR2 is SVGAGI. The CDR3 length is 15 residues. CDR3 loop: CASSYLSSGTYEQYF. The CDR3 DNA reads TGTGCCAGCAGTTATTTGTCTAGCGGAACCTACGAGCAGTACTTC.

A remark on this clone: Other DNA sequences in this sample translate to the same CDR3. The J gene is TRBJ1-5, the V gene TRBV2, with unresolved D. The CDR3 length is 13 residues. Deletions cut 4 bases from V and 2 bases from J, with 6 bases between. The germline V gene has CDR1 SNHLY and CDR2 FYNNEI. The CDR3 DNA is TGTGCCAGCAGTGGGGAGGGCAATCAGCCCCAGCATTTT. Encoded protein: CASSGEGNQPQHF. The whole variable domain, remainder taken from reference TRBV2 and TRBJ1-5, is EPEVTQTPSHQVTQMGQEVILRCVPISNHLYFYWYRQILGQKVEFLVSFYNNEISEKSEIFDDQFSVERPDGSNFTLKIRSTKLEDSAMYFCASSGEGNQPQHFGDGTRLSIL.

V and J are TRBV28 and TRBJ1-5; TRBD1 matches 7 bases. The CDR3 has 13 amino acids. Germline-derived CDR1 and CDR2 are MDHEN and SYDVKM. The V segment lost 10 bases and the J segment 9 bases; nucleotides outside the gene matches: 12. CDR3 bases: TGTGCCACCCAGACAGGGCCCAGCGGGCCCCAGCATTTT. Encoded protein: CATQTGPSGPQHF.

This chain uses TRBV28 with TRBJ2-2; TRBD1 matches at 7 bases. V dropped 1 base and J dropped 5; count of bases not matched to a gene: 7. Germline CDR1 MDHEN, CDR2 SYDVKM. The CDR3 is 16 residues long. The CDR3 protein is CASSLYNRGRTGELFF. Written as DNA, the CDR3 is TGTGCCAGCAGTTTATACAACAGGGGTAGAACCGGGGAGCTGTTTTTT.

The genes are TRBV19 and TRBJ1-1; 7 bases fit TRBD1. CDR3 size: 15 residues. Germline CDR1 LNHDA, CDR2 SQIVND (reference sequence). V dropped 4 bases and J dropped 0; count of bases not matched to a gene: 5. CDR3 amino acids: CASSNTGAMNTEAFF. For the CDR3, the DNA is TGTGCCAGTAGTAATACAGGGGCCATGAACACTGAAGCTTTCTTT.

The CDR3 DNA follows: TGTGCCAGTAGTTCAGAGGTGTGGGGCTACAATGAGCAGTTCTTC. Residues: CASSSEVWGYNEQFF. The chain has TRBV19 and TRBJ2-1; D gene uncertain. V was shortened by 5 bases and J by 3 bases, with 14 bases between the two germline ends. The CDR3 runs to 15 residues. Germline V gene data show CDR1 as LNHDA and CDR2 as SQIVND (reference sequence).

The chain recombines TRBV18 with TRBJ2-1, with D perhaps matching TRBD1 (5 bases). The germline V gene has CDR1 KGHSH and CDR2 LQKENI. V gave up 6 bases and J gave up 2 bases, with 17 bases separating them. The CDR3 loop spans 16 amino acids. CDR3 in DNA: TGTGCCAGCTCCCTAAAGCAAGGGGTGGCCTACAATGAGCAGTTCTTC. Translated: CASSLKQGVAYNEQFF.

The table lists this clone with a count of one. The V and J genes are TRBV15 and TRBJ2-5; 8 bases are a match to TRBD2. The CDR3 is 15 residues long. The germline V gene has CDR1 LNHNV and CDR2 YYDKDF (reference sequence). Trimming removed 0 bases from V and 2 bases from J; junction bases left unmatched: 2. CDR3 nucleotide sequence: TGTGCCACCAGCAGAGATACTAGCGGTCAAGAGACCCAGTACTTC. This sequence encodes CATSRDTSGQETQYF.

V gene TRBV6-6 combines with J gene TRBJ2-7, with D perhaps assigned TRBD1 or TRBD2 (6 bases each). This CDR3 comprises 15 residues. The germline V gene encodes CDR1 MNHNY and CDR2 SVGAGI (reference sequence). The V end was cut by 7 bases, the J end by 4 bases, with 20 bases between. CDR3: CASTSGSQGRYEQYF. The CDR3 DNA is TGTGCCAGCACCTCTGGGTCGCAGGGGAGGTACGAGCAGTACTTC.

CDR3 nucleotide sequence: TGTGCCAGCAGCTGGGATAACACCGGGGAGCTGTTTTTT. Its translation is CASSWDNTGELFF. V usage is TRBV9 and J usage is TRBJ2-2; no firm D call. V was trimmed by 4 bases and J by 2 bases, leaving 6 bases between them. The germline CDR1 and CDR2 sequences are SGDLS and YYNGEE. The length of the CDR3 is 13 residues.

This chain joins TRBV5-1 and TRBJ2-7; no clear D gene. Deletions cut 6 bases from V and 7 bases from J, with 11 bases between. The CDR3 sequence is 11 residues long. Germline V gene data show CDR1 as SGHRS and CDR2 as YFSETQ. The CDR3 region has the DNA TGCGCCAGCAAAGGCAAGGAGGAGCAGTACTTC. Its protein product is CASKGKEEQYF.

This chain uses TRBV5-1 with TRBJ1-4; 11 bases match TRBD1. V trimming: 1 base; J trimming: 7 bases; junction bases outside the gene matches: 3. Germline V gene sequence: CDR1 SGHRS, CDR2 YFSETQ. The CDR3 runs 15 residues. DNA of the CDR3: TGCGCCAGCAGCTTGATAGGGACAGGGGGTGAAAAACTGTTTTTT. The encoded protein is CASSLIGTGGEKLFF. The full variable domain, completed using reference TRBV5-1 and TRBJ1-4, is KAGVTQTPRYLIKTRGQQVTLSCSPISGHRSVSWYQQTPGQGLQFLFEYFSETQRNKGNFPGRFSGRQFSNSRSEMNVSTLELGDSALYLCASSLIGTGGEKLFFGSGTQLSVL.

The V call is TRBV27, the J call TRBJ1-5; D is undetermined. The CDR3 length is 13 residues. V was trimmed by 4 bases and J by 9 bases, leaving 13 bases between them. CDR1 MNHEY and CDR2 SMNVEV come from the germline V gene (reference sequence). The CDR3 DNA follows: TGTGCCAGCAGTTCAACCCGATATGGGCCCCAGCATTTT. Translated: CASSSTRYGPQHF.

V gene TRBV7-2 combines with J gene TRBJ2-5; D not resolved. Germline CDR1 is SGHTA and CDR2 is FQGNSA. Deletions cut 5 bases from V and 4 bases from J, with 14 bases between. The CDR3 has 14 residues. CDR3 in DNA: TGTGCCAGCAGCCGTAATAAAGCGAGAGAGACCCAGTACTTC. The encoded protein is CASSRNKARETQYF.

V and J are TRBV5-6 and TRBJ1-3; D remains ambiguous. This CDR3 comprises 16 residues. The V gene lost 5 bases and the J gene lost 0 bases, with 15 bases spanning the gap. Germline lookup yields CDR1 SGHDT and CDR2 YYEEEE. The CDR3 loop is CASSSVAHASGNTIYF. DNA for the CDR3: TGTGCCAGCAGTTCAGTGGCCCACGCCTCTGGAAACACCATATATTTT. Combining the CDR3 with reference TRBV5-6 and TRBJ1-3 gives the whole variable domain DAGVTQSPTHLIKTRGQQVTLRCSPKSGHDTVSWYQQALGQGPQFIFQYYEEEERQRGNFPDRFSGHQFPNYSSELNVNALLLGDSALYLCASSSVAHASGNTIYFGEGSWLTVV.

This clone was observed once. The rearrangement joins TRBV6-1 to TRBJ2-7; TRBD2 matches at 10 bases. The CDR3 sequence is 15 residues long. The V segment lost 6 bases and the J segment 1 base; nucleotides outside the gene matches: 6. The germline V gene encodes CDR1 MNHNS and CDR2 SASEGT. CDR3 in DNA: TGTGCCAGCAGGACCGGGACTAGCGCTTCCTACGAGCAGTACTTC. Amino acid sequence: CASRTGTSASYEQYF.

V usage is TRBV7-9 and J usage is TRBJ2-3, with D perhaps TRBD2 (6 bases). This CDR3 comprises 15 residues. Trimming took 4 bases from V and 0 from J, leaving 11 bases between them. Germline CDR1 and CDR2: SEHNR and FQNEAQ (reference sequence). The CDR3 DNA reads TGTGCCAGCAGCTCTCCCGGGACTAGCACAGATACGCAGTATTTT. Translating it yields CASSSPGTSTDTQYF.

The gene calls are TRBV2 and TRBJ2-1; possibly TRBD1 for D (6 bases). There are 14 residues in the CDR3. V lost 8 bases and J 0 bases, leaving 11 bases between the germline ends. CDR1 and CDR2 from the germline V gene are SNHLY and FYNNEI. CDR3 in amino acids: CASVMDSSYNEQFF. CDR3 DNA: TGTGCCAGCGTAATGGACAGCTCCTACAATGAGCAGTTCTTC.